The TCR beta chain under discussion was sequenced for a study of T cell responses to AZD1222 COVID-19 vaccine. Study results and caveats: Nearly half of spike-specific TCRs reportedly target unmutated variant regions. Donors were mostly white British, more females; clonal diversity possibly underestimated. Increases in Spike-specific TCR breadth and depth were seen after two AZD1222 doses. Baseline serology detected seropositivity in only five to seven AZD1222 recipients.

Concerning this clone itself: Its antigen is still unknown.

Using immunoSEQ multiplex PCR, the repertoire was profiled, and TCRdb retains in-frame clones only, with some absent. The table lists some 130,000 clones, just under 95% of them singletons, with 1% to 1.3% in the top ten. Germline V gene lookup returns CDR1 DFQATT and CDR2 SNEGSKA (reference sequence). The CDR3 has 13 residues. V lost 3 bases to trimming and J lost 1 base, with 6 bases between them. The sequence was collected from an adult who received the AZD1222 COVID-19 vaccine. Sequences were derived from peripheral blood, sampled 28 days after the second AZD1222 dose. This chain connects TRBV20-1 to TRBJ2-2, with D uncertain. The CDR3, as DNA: TGCAGTGCTAGTATCGGGAACACCGGGGAGCTGTTTTTT. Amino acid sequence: CSASIGNTGELFF.